A single sample gave rise to the 18 T cell receptor beta chains below, sequenced in a study of T cell responses to AZD1222 COVID-19 vaccine. Measured with immunoSEQ multiplex PCR; TCRdb has only the in-frame clones, and not every one. Of approximately 100,000 clones in the sample, about 89% were seen once. This sample comprised peripheral blood, obtained 28 days after the second AZD1222 dose. The receptor set was obtained from an adult who received the AZD1222 COVID-19 vaccine.

In nucleotides, the CDR3 is TGTGCCAGCAGTGAAGTGGCAGGCCATTCACCCCTCCACTTT. Translated: CASSEVAGHSPLHF. This rearrangement joins TRBV6-1 to TRBJ1-6, with D unresolved. The CDR3 has 14 residues. Trimming removed 1 base at V and 8 bases at J, with 9 bases between. Germline CDR1 is MNHNS and CDR2 is SASEGT.

The rearrangement uses TRBV6-6 and TRBJ1-6, with TRBD1 matching over 7 bases. V gave up 6 bases and J gave up 10 bases; unmatched junction bases: 3. Germline V gene sequence: CDR1 MNHNY, CDR2 SVGAGI (reference sequence). The CDR3 covers 12 residues. The CDR3 DNA sequence: TGTGCCAGCAGGCAGGGGGACTCACCCCTCCACTTT. Residues: CASRQGDSPLHF.

The V call is TRBV7-8, the J call TRBJ2-3; 8 bases map to TRBD2. The germline V gene has CDR1 SGHVS and CDR2 FQNEAQ. Losses at the gene ends were 1 base for V and 1 base for J; bases not matched to a gene: 1. The CDR3 consists of 15 residues. The CDR3 loop is CASSLVRGGTDTQYF. The CDR3 nucleotides are TGTGCCAGCAGCTTAGTGCGGGGGGGCACAGATACGCAGTATTTT.

CDR3 sequence: CASSPDIYEQYF. CDR3 bases: TGTGCCAGCAGCCCGGACATCTACGAGCAGTACTTC. This chain links TRBV6-2 or TRBV6-3 with TRBJ2-7; D is perhaps TRBD1 (5 bases). V gave up 6 bases and J gave up 3 bases, with 9 bases separating them. Germline CDR1 reads MNHEY; CDR2 reads SVGEGT. The CDR3 is 12 residues long.

The rearrangement uses TRBV9 and TRBJ2-1; a weak D match, TRBD1 (6 bases). The CDR3 spans 17 residues. V was trimmed by 8 bases and J by 6 bases, leaving 27 bases between them. Looked up from germline, CDR1 is SGDLS and CDR2 is YYNGEE. The CDR3 DNA sequence: TGTGCCAGTGGGGGCCTTCGGGGCGAACGGTTCGGCAATGAGCAGTTCTTC. Translated, it gives CASGGLRGERFGNEQFF.

The V call is TRBV2, the J call TRBJ1-5; 10 bases are shared with TRBD1. CDR1 is SNHLY, CDR2 FYNNEI, per germline. Losses at the gene ends were 6 bases for V and 4 bases for J; bases not matched to a gene: 3. The CDR3 sequence is 14 residues long. The CDR3 spells CASRWTGGNQPQHF. CDR3 bases: TGTGCCAGCAGGTGGACAGGGGGAAATCAGCCCCAGCATTTT.

This clone was counted a single time. The chain combines TRBV6-5 with TRBJ2-6; D remains ambiguous. The ends were cut back, 6 bases at V and 3 bases at J, with 9 bases in the middle. The V gene's germline CDR1 is MNHEY and CDR2 SVGAGI. This CDR3 spans 14 amino acids. The CDR3 reads CASRIGSGANVLTF. The CDR3 nucleotides read TGTGCCAGCAGGATCGGAAGTGGGGCCAACGTCCTGACTTTC.

This clone has just a few counts. The rearrangement joins TRBV10-2 to TRBJ2-7; 9 positions agree with TRBD1. The CDR3 has 15 residues. Unmatched junction bases numbered 15, after V lost 10 bases and J lost 5 bases. The germline CDR1 and CDR2 sequences are WSHSY and SAAADI. The CDR3 DNA sequence: TGCGCCACCAGAATGGGCCCGGGACAGGGAAACGAGCAGTACTTC. Its translation is CATRMGPGQGNEQYF.

The V gene is TRBV12-2, the J gene TRBJ2-6; the table calls TRBD2, which could not be checked here. TRBV12-2 is a documented pseudogene. There are 21 residues in the CDR3. CDR3 DNA sequence: TGTGCAAGTCGTTCTGTTCCCCGAACTAGCGGGGGGGCCATGGGGGCCAACGTCCTGACTTTC. Its protein product is CASRSVPRTSGGAMGANVLTF.

The chain couples TRBV2 to TRBJ1-2; D might be TRBD1 (6 bases). Germline values: CDR1 SNHLY, CDR2 FYNNEI. This CDR3 comprises 14 residues. Trimming removed 7 bases at V and 1 base at J, with 13 bases between. The CDR3 nucleotides read TGTGCCAGCACCTCCGGGACACTTAACTATGGCTACACCTTC. Translating gives CASTSGTLNYGYTF.

The chain couples TRBV5-5 to TRBJ1-2; 9 nucleotides match TRBD1. The J segment lost 4 bases and the V segment lost 0 bases, leaving 7 bases of the junction unmatched. Germline values: CDR1 SGHKS, CDR2 YYEKEE (reference sequence). This CDR3 is built from 16 residues. As DNA, the CDR3 is TGTGCCAGCAGCTTGGCCGGGACAGGGATACTCTATGGCTACACCTTC. It codes for CASSLAGTGILYGYTF. Full variable domain (rest looked up from reference TRBV5-5 and TRBJ1-2): DAGVTQSPTHLIKTRGQQVTLRCSPISGHKSVSWYQQVLGQGPQFIFQYYEKEERGRGNFPDRFSARQFPNYSSELNVNALLLGDSALYLCASSLAGTGILYGYTFGSGTRLTVV.

The genes are TRBV2 and TRBJ1-2; no reliable D call. Trimming stripped 5 bases from V and 8 bases from J, with 21 bases between. Looked up from germline, CDR1 is SNHLY and CDR2 is FYNNEI. The CDR3 spans 15 residues. For the CDR3, the DNA is TGTGCCAGCAGTCCTGAAGCTGGAGGGAATCGCGGCTACACCTTC. As protein: CASSPEAGGNRGYTF. Together with reference TRBV2 and TRBJ1-2, the CDR3 gives the full variable domain: EPEVTQTPSHQVTQMGQEVILRCVPISNHLYFYWYRQILGQKVEFLVSFYNNEISEKSEIFDDQFSVERPDGSNFTLKIRSTKLEDSAMYFCASSPEAGGNRGYTFGSGTRLTVV.

This rearrangement joins TRBV6-5 to TRBJ1-6; TRBD1 is a possible D gene (5 bases). The germline V and J ends were trimmed by 7 bases and 6 bases, with 16 bases remaining between them. This CDR3 comprises 15 residues. The V gene's germline CDR1 is MNHEY and CDR2 SVGAGI. In DNA, the CDR3 is TGTGCCAGCAACGACCGGCGAAGGGGTAATTCACCCCTCCACTTT. Protein sequence: CASNDRRRGNSPLHF.

This chain uses TRBV6-5 with TRBJ2-1, with TRBD1 matching over 7 bases. The CDR3 contains 13 residues. The trim removed 4 bases at V and 10 bases at J, leaving 7 bases unmatched. The germline gives CDR1 MNHEY, CDR2 SVGAGI. CDR3 amino acids: CASSSDTGVEQFF. As DNA, the CDR3 is TGTGCCAGCAGTTCAGACACAGGGGTGGAGCAGTTCTTC.

This clone was recorded once. The CDR3 nucleotides are TGTGCCAGCAGCTTAGAACAAGAGACCCAGTACTTC. As protein: CASSLEQETQYF. The chain combines TRBV11-2 with TRBJ2-5; D is unclear. There are 12 residues in the CDR3. V was trimmed by 0 bases and J by 2 bases, leaving 1 base between them. In germline, CDR1 is SGHAT, CDR2 FQNNGV.

V is TRBV19 and J is TRBJ1-5; 9 bases agree with TRBD1. J was trimmed by 6 bases and V by 5 bases; bases with no gene match: 14. The germline V gene encodes CDR1 LNHDA and CDR2 SQIVND (reference sequence). The CDR3 is 17 amino acids. CDR3 nucleotides: TGTGCCAGTAGTGCCGGCCTCAACACAGGGGGCAGTCAGCCCCAGCATTTT. It translates to CASSAGLNTGGSQPQHF.

The chain is built from TRBV9 and TRBJ2-2; TRBD1 matches 9 bases. Germline V lookup: CDR1 SGDLS, CDR2 YYNGEE. J gave up 4 bases and V 2 bases, and 3 bases lay outside the gene matches. The CDR3 spans 15 residues. For the CDR3, the DNA is TGTGCCAGCAGCGTGAACAGGGGGCTCACCGGGGAGCTGTTTTTT. This codes for CASSVNRGLTGELFF.

This chain links TRBV18 with TRBJ1-5; perhaps TRBD1 as D (6 bases). The CDR3 spans 13 residues. CDR1 KGHSH and CDR2 LQKENI come from the germline V gene. V was clipped by 4 bases and J by 8 bases, with 12 bases between them. The CDR3 nucleotides are TGTGCCAGCTCACGACAGGCTGGGGAGCCCCAGCATTTT. Translation gives CASSRQAGEPQHF.